This T cell receptor beta chain was obtained from a study of T cell changes during pregnancy in multiple sclerosis. Sequencing used immunoSEQ multiplex PCR; TCRdb keeps in-frame clones, though not all of them. This repertoire shows 70,000 to 95,000 clones, approximately 94% found once; its top ten account for roughly 2.2%. The source material was peripheral blood, sampled in the third trimester of pregnancy. The receptor was derived from a female donor with multiple sclerosis, enrolled in a pregnancy study.

CDR3 region: CASSGTDHSGNTIYF. The CDR3 DNA is TGTGCCAGCAGCGGGACAGACCACTCTGGAAACACCATATATTTT. The chain recombines TRBV9 with TRBJ1-3, with D possibly TRBD1 on 6 matching bases. The CDR3 is made up of 15 amino acids. Trimming cost V 3 bases and J 0 bases, with 10 bases left between them. Germline loops: CDR1 SGDLS, CDR2 YYNGEE.